A selection of T cell receptor beta chains follows, all from one sample in a study of shared clonotypes between healthy human individuals. Clones were read by immunoSEQ multiplex PCR, and TCRdb kept only the in-frame ones, dropping some. The table includes about 870,000 clones, 92% detected once. The source material was naive CD8+ T cells sorted from blood. The receptors here all came from a man aged 25-45 years in good health. The CDR3 runs from the conserved cysteine through the conserved F or W. The D gene is left open where the match is weak. The size entry is marked missing in some rows and otherwise reads once, few, many or a size class.

size	D	V	J	CDR3
few	-	TRBV7-8	TRBJ1-1	CAPWSISEAFF
-	TRBD1	TRBV6-4	TRBJ2-1	CASSLGQAPYNEQFF
-	-	TRBV30	TRBJ1-1	CAWRDGRSEAFF
-	TRBD1	TRBV9	TRBJ1-1	CASSVGSTGGREAFF
-	-	TRBV9	TRBJ2-1	CASSDRLESQPDEQFF
-	TRBD2	TRBV7-6	TRBJ2-1	CASSFGVAGEANEQFF
-	-	TRBV15	TRBJ2-1	CATSRDRGNEQFF
-	-	TRBV1	TRBJ1-5	CTSSQRTQNEGVDNQPQHF
-	TRBD2	TRBV9	TRBJ2-1	CASSGTSSYNEQFF
-	-	TRBV29-1	TRBJ1-2	CSVPQDLYGYTF
-	-	TRBV25-1	TRBJ2-1	CASSESSPNEQFF
-	-	TRBV29-1	TRBJ1-1	CSVEWTPTEAFF
-	-	TRBV5-6	TRBJ2-3	CASSLDYEGATDTQYF
-	-	TRBV11-1	TRBJ2-7	CASSLAIGYSGTYEQYF
-	TRBD2	TRBV7-9	TRBJ2-1	CASSSTSGTPNEQFF
-	TRBD2	TRBV13	TRBJ2-5	CASSLGVAGVEETQYF
-	TRBD1	TRBV28	TRBJ2-7	CASSLGSGGDEQYF
-	-	TRBV12-5	TRBJ2-6	CASGSDPNYSGANVLTF
-	-	TRBV27	TRBJ2-5	CASSRGTPPGETQYF
-	TRBD2	TRBV27	TRBJ2-1	CASSPGTTSGDEQFF
once	-	TRBV30	TRBJ2-6	CACGSNSGANVLTF
-	-	TRBV4-2	TRBJ2-7	CASSQVGEQYF
-	-	TRBV5-8	TRBJ2-7	CASSLGLIYEQYF
-	-	TRBV6-1	TRBJ1-1	CASNRSPNTEAFF
-	-	TRBV5-4	TRBJ1-1	CASSSGTATEAFF
-	TRBD1	TRBV28	TRBJ1-1	CASSEHETGDTEAFF
-	TRBD2	TRBV5-4	TRBJ2-3	CASTDRSGARTDTQYF
-	TRBD2	TRBV4-1	TRBJ2-7	CASSQKLADTYEQYF
-	-	TRBV11-2	TRBJ2-1	CASSLGSGVQLYNEQFF
-	-	TRBV15	TRBJ1-2	CATSRDQGSNYGYTF
-	TRBD1	TRBV28	TRBJ2-5	CASSAQGFRETQYF
-	-	TRBV5-4	TRBJ2-1	CASSLAGTNEQFF
-	TRBD2	TRBV5-1	TRBJ2-7	CASSLEGGGFYEQYF
-	-	TRBV2	TRBJ2-7	CASSEQGADYEQYF
once	-	TRBV6-1	TRBJ2-7	CASSEPPGEGEQYF
-	-	TRBV7-9	TRBJ1-2	CASSPGSRSYGYTF
-	TRBD1	TRBV10-3	TRBJ2-7	CAISEVDRSSYEQYF
-	TRBD1	TRBV29-1	TRBJ2-7	CSVAGTGNEQYF
-	TRBD1	TRBV6-5	TRBJ2-7	CASSPGTTGGLYF
-	-	TRBV6-5	TRBJ2-7	CASSYGFEQYF
-	TRBD1	TRBV29-1	TRBJ2-1	CSVSMDRGGEQFF
-	-	TRBV27	TRBJ1-5	CASSLQGTSQPQHF
-	TRBD1	TRBV29-1	TRBJ2-7	CSVEEPGQSYEQYF
-	-	TRBV5-1	TRBJ2-7	CASSPPSSYEQYF
-	-	TRBV5-1	TRBJ2-5	CASSLVQGPRLETQYF
-	-	TRBV7-9	TRBJ2-5	CASSLVLETQYF
-	TRBD1	TRBV7-6	TRBJ2-1	CASSVRQGNEQFF
-	TRBD1	TRBV2	TRBJ2-5	CASSETWTGQETQYF
-	TRBD2	TRBV19	TRBJ2-1	CASSVSGSSYNEQFF
-	-	TRBV5-1	TRBJ2-7	CASSLDGGSPNYEQYF
-	-	TRBV29-1	TRBJ2-5	CSVEPPTRETQYF
-	-	TRBV30	TRBJ1-2	CAWSPVPGTNYGYTF
-	TRBD1	TRBV7-9	TRBJ2-7	CASSHRDRPYEQYF
-	TRBD2	TRBV27	TRBJ2-1	CASSWEGKDEQFF
once	TRBD2	TRBV29-1	TRBJ2-1	CSVLYRDYSYNEQFF